This section outlines one TCR beta chain sequence together with its context. This sample is part of a study of cytomegalovirus exposure and HLA in healthy donors. The CDR3 runs to 14 residues. J gave up 6 bases and V 4 bases, and 8 bases lay outside the gene matches. Per the germline V gene, CDR1 is SNHLY and CDR2 is FYNNEI. Primers included in the PCR were 60 Vbeta and 13 Jbeta primers. TCRdb's table, derived via immunoSEQ multiplex PCR, lists solely in-frame clones and lacks some. Counted here are 120,000 to 150,000 clones, roughly 77% occurring once; the ten biggest clones make up 3.3%. This sequence joins TRBV2 and TRBJ2-7, with 8 positions matching TRBD1. The sequenced material came from PBMCs. This TCR came from a man aged 40-55 years in good health and CMV-seronegative. The CDR3 nucleotides read TGTGCCAGCAGTGTTGTGTACAGGGGGATCGAGCAGTACTTC. Translating gives CASSVVYRGIEQYF.